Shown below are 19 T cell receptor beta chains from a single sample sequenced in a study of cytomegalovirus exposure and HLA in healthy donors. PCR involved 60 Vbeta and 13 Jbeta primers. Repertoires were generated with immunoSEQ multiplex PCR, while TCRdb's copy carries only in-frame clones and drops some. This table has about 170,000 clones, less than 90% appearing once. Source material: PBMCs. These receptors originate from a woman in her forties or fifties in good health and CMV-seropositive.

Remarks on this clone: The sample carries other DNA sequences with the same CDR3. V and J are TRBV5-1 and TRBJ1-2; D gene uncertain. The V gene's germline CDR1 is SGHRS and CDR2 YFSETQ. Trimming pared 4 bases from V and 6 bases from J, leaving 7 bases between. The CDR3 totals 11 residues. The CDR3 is CASSPGDGYTF. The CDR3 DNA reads TGCGCCAGCAGCCCCGGTGATGGCTACACCTTC.

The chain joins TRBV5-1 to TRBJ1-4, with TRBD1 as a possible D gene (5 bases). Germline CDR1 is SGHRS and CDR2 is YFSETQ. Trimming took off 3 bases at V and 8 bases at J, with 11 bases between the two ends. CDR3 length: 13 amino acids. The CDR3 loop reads CASSSNRPEKLFF. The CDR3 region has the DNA TGCGCCAGCAGCTCTAACAGGCCGGAAAAACTGTTTTTT.

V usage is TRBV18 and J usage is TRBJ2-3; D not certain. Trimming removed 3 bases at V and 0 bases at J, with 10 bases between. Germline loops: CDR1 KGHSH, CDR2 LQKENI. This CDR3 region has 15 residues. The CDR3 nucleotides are TGTGCCAGCTCACCTACGGTGGTTAGCACAGATACGCAGTATTTT. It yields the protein CASSPTVVSTDTQYF.

CDR3 nucleotides: TGTGCCAGCAGCCCTGCTCGGACGCAGTATTTT. Its translation is CASSPARTQYF. The genes are TRBV7-8 and TRBJ2-3; D is uncertain. Trimming shortened V by 5 bases and J by 9 bases, and 9 bases separated the two germline ends. CDR3 length: 11 amino acids. Per the germline V gene, CDR1 is SGHVS and CDR2 is FQNEAQ.

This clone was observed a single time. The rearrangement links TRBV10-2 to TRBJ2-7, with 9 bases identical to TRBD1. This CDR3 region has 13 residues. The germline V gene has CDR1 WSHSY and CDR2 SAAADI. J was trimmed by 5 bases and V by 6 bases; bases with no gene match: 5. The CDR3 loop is CASREDRGDEQYF. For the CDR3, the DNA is TGCGCCAGCAGGGAGGACAGGGGCGACGAGCAGTACTTC.

CDR3 coding DNA: TGTGCCAGCAGCTTAATGTTCGGGGCGGCGGGGGAGACCCAGTACTTC. Residues: CASSLMFGAAGETQYF. This chain uses TRBV5-4 with TRBJ2-5, with D possibly matching TRBD2 (6 bases). CDR3 length: 16 amino acids. Trimming pared 2 bases from V and 5 bases from J, leaving 19 bases between. The germline V gene encodes CDR1 SGHNT and CDR2 YYREEE (reference sequence).

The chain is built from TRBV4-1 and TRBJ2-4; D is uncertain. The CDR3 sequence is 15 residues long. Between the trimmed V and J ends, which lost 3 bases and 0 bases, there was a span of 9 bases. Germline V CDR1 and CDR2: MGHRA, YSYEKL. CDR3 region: CASSHGGLAKNIQYF. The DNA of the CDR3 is TGCGCCAGCAGCCACGGCGGTCTAGCCAAAAACATTCAGTACTTC.

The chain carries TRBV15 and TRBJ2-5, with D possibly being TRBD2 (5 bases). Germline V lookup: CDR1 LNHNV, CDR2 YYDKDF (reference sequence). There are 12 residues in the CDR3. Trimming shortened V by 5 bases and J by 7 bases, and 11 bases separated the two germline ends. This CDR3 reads CATSPGLGTQYF. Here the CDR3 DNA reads TGTGCCACCAGCCCGGGGTTAGGGACCCAGTACTTC.

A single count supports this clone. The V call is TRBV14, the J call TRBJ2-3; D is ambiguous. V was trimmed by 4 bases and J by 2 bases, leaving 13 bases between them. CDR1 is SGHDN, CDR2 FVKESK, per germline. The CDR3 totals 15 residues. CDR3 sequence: CASSPLVAATDTQYF. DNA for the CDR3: TGTGCCAGCAGCCCCCTGGTAGCAGCCACAGATACGCAGTATTTT. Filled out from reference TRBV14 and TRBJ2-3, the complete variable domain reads EAGVTQFPSHSVIEKGQTVTLRCDPISGHDNLYWYRRVMGKEIKFLLHFVKESKQDESGMPNNRFLAERTGGTYSTLKVQPAELEDSGVYFCASSPLVAATDTQYFGPGTRLTVL.

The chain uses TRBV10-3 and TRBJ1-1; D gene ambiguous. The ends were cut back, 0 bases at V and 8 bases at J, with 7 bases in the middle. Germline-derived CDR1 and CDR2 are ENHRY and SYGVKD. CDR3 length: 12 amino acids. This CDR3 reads CAISESQVEAFF. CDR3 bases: TGTGCCATCAGTGAGTCCCAGGTAGAAGCTTTCTTT.

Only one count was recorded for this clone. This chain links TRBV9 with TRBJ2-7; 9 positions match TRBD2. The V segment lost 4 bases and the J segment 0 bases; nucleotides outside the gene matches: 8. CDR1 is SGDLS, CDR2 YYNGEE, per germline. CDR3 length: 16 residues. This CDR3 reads CASSRGAGGFSYEQYF. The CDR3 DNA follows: TGTGCCAGCAGCCGGGGGGCGGGAGGGTTCTCCTACGAGCAGTACTTC.

The CDR3 reads CASSMDARGTEAFF. The CDR3 nucleotides read TGCGCCAGCAGCATGGACGCACGGGGTACTGAAGCTTTCTTT. The chain links TRBV5-1 to TRBJ1-1; D not resolved. The length of the CDR3 is 14 residues. V was trimmed by 4 bases and J by 5 bases, leaving 15 bases between them. Per the germline V gene, CDR1 is SGHRS and CDR2 is YFSETQ.

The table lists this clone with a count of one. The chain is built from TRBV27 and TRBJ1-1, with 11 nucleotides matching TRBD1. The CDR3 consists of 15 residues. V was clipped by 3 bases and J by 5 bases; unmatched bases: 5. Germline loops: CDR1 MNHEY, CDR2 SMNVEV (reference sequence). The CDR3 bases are TGTGCCAGCAGTTTTTTGGGACAGGGGGGAACTGAAGCTTTCTTT. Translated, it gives CASSFLGQGGTEAFF.

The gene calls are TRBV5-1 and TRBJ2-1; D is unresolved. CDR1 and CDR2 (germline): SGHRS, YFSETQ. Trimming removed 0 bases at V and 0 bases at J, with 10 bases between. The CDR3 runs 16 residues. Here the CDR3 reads CASSLVRRGSYNEQFF. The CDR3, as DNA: TGCGCCAGCAGCTTGGTACGTCGAGGCTCCTACAATGAGCAGTTCTTC.

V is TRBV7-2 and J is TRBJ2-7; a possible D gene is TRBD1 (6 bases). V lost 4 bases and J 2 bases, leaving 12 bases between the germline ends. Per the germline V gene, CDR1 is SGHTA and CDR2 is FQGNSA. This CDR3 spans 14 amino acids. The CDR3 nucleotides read TGTGCCAGCAGCTCCCGACAGGCGGCCTACGAGCAGTACTTC. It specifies CASSSRQAAYEQYF.

The CDR3 spells CASSQGGLAGAYEQYF. DNA of the CDR3: TGCGCCAGCAGCCAAGGGGGACTAGCGGGGGCCTACGAGCAGTACTTC. The chain is built from TRBV4-1 and TRBJ2-7; 14 nucleotides match TRBD2. Unmatched junction bases numbered 1, after V lost 1 base and J lost 2 bases. This CDR3 comprises 16 residues. Per germline, CDR1 MGHRA and CDR2 YSYEKL.

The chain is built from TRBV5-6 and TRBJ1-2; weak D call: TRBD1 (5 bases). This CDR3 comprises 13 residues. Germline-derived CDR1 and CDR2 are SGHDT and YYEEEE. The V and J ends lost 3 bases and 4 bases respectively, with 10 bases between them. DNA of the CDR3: TGTGCCAGCAGCTATCAGGGTTTCTATGGCTACACCTTC. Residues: CASSYQGFYGYTF.

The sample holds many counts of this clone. CDR3 sequence: CASSLGGQSYNEQFF. The CDR3 region has the DNA TGCGCCAGCAGCTTGGGAGGCCAATCCTACAATGAGCAGTTCTTC. This chain uses TRBV5-1 with TRBJ2-1, with no clear D. The CDR3 has 15 residues. Germline-derived CDR1 and CDR2 are SGHRS and YFSETQ. The V end was cut by 0 bases, the J end by 1 base, with 8 bases between.

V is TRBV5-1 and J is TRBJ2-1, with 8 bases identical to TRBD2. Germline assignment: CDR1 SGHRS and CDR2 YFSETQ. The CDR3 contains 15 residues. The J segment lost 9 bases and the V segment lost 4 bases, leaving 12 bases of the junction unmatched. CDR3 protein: CASSRDGGGLFEQFF. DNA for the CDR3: TGCGCCAGCAGCCGAGACGGGGGGGGCCTTTTTGAGCAGTTCTTC.